This TCR beta chain was captured in a study of blood T cell repertoires in COVID-19. Whole-study context: Donors in the United States, Italy and Spain gave samples during acute or convalescent COVID-19. The analysed material was cDNA or gDNA that came from T cells, B-cell-depleted T cells, or PBMCs.

Germline V gene sequence: CDR1 SNHLY, CDR2 FYNNEI. The CDR3 sequence is 14 residues long. Trimming removed 5 bases from V and 3 bases from J, with 13 bases in between. Methods used by the authors: The authors estimated nucleated cell counts from reference gene primer amplification. Profiling relied on immunoSEQ multiplex PCR, and the TCRdb table lists in-frame clones only, not all of them. V and J calls plus clone size are reproduced from that table; the DNA served to infer D and trimming. The table lists around 310,000 clones, about 89% of them singletons. This sequence was found in a woman in her sixties with acute or convalescent COVID-19. The genes are TRBV2 and TRBJ1-1; the D gene is possibly TRBD1 (6 bases). Source material: peripheral blood. For the CDR3, the DNA is TGTGCCAGCAGTACAGGGAAGGGGTACACTGAAGCTTTCTTT. Protein: CASSTGKGYTEAFF. The whole variable domain, remainder taken from reference TRBV2 and TRBJ1-1, is EPEVTQTPSHQVTQMGQEVILRCVPISNHLYFYWYRQILGQKVEFLVSFYNNEISEKSEIFDDQFSVERPDGSNFTLKIRSTKLEDSAMYFCASSTGKGYTEAFFGQGTRLTVV.